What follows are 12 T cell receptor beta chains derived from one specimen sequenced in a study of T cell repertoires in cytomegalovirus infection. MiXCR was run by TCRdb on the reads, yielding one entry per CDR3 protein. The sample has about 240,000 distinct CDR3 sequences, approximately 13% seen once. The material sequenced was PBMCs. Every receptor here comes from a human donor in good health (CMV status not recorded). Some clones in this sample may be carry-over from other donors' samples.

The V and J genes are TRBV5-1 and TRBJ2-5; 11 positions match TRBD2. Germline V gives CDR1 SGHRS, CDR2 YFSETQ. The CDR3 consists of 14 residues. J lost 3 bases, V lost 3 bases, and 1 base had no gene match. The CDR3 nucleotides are TGCGCCAGCAGCTCGACTAGCGGGAAAGAGACCCAGTACTTC. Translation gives CASSSTSGKETQYF.

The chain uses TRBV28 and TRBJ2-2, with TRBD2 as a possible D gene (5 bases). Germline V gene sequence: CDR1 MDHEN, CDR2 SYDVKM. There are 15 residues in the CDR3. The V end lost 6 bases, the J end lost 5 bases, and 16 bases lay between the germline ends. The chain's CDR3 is CASSPDYVLTGELFF. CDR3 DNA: TGTGCCAGCAGCCCTGACTACGTCTTGACCGGGGAGCTGTTTTTT.

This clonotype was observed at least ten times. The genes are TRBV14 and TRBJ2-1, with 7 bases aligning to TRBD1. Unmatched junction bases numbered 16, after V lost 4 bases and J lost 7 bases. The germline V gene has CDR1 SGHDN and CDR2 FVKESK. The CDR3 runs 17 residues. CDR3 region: CASSPSTGSESLNEQFF. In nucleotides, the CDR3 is TGTGCCAGCAGCCCCTCGACAGGGAGTGAGTCCTTAAATGAGCAGTTCTTC.

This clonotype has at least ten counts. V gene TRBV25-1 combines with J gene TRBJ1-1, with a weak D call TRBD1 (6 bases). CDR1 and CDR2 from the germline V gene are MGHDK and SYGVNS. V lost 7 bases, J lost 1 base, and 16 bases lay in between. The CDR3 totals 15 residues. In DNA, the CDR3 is TGTGCCAGCATTGCGGGGGCTGATGGGAACACTGAAGCTTTCTTT. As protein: CASIAGADGNTEAFF. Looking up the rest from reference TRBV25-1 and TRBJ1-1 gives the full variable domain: EADIYQTPRYLVIGTGKKITLECSQTMGHDKMYWYQQDPGMELHLIHYSYGVNSTEKGDLSSESTVSRIRTEHFPLTLESARPSHTSQYLCASIAGADGNTEAFFGQGTRLTVV.

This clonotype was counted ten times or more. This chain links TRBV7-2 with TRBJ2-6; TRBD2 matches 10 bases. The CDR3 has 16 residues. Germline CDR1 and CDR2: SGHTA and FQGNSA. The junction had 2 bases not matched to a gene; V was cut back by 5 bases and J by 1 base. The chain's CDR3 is CASSQRGGSGANVLTF. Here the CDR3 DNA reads TGTGCCAGCAGCCAGCGGGGGGGGTCTGGGGCCAACGTCCTGACTTTC.

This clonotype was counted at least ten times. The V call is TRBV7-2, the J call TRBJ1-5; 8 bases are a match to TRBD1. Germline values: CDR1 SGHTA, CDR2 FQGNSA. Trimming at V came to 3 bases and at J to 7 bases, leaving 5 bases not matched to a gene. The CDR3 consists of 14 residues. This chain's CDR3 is CASSFGQGLQPQHF. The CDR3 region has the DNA TGTGCCAGCAGCTTCGGACAGGGCCTCCAGCCCCAGCATTTT.

The CDR3 coding sequence is TGTGCCAGTGGGCGGTCGGGCCAGGGGGGGTCTGGGGCCAACGTCCTGACTTTC. It is translated as CASGRSGQGGSGANVLTF. J is TRBJ2-6 and V is TRBV19; D possibly matches TRBD1 or TRBD2 (7 bases each). Germline V gene lookup returns CDR1 LNHDA and CDR2 SQIVND (reference sequence). The CDR3 covers 18 residues. The germline V and J ends were trimmed by 8 bases and 1 base, with 21 bases remaining between them.

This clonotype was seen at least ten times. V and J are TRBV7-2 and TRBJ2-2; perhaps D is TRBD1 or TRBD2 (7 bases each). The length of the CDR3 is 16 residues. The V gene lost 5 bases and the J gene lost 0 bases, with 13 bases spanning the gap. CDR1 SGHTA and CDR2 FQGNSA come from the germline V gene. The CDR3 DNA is TGTGCCAGCAGCAGGGAGGGGGCTTCGAACACCGGGGAGCTGTTTTTT. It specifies CASSREGASNTGELFF. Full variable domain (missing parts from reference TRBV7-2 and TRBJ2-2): GAGVSQSPSNKVTEKGKDVELRCDPISGHTALYWYRQSLGQGLEFLIYFQGNSAPDKSGLPSDRFSAERTGGSVSTLTIQRTQQEDSAVYLCASSREGASNTGELFFGEGSRLTVL.

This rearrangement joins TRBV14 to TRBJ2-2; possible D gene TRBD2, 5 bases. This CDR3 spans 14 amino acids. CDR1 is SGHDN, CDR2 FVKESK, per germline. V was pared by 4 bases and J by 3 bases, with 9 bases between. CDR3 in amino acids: CASSRLRDTGELFF. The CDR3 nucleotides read TGTGCCAGCAGCCGGTTGAGGGACACCGGGGAGCTGTTTTTT.

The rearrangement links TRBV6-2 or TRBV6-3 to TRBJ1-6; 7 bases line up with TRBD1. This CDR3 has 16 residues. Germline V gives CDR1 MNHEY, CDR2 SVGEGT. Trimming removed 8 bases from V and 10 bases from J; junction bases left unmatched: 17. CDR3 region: CASGNFDRVVESPLHF. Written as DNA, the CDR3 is TGTGCCAGCGGTAACTTCGACAGGGTGGTAGAATCACCCCTCCACTTT.

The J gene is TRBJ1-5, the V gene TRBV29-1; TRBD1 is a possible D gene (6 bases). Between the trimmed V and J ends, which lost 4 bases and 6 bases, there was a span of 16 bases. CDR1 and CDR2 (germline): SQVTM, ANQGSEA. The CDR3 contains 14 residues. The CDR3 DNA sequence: TGCAGCGTTGTTGTCGACAGGTCGGGTCAGCCCCAGCATTTT. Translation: CSVVVDRSGQPQHF.

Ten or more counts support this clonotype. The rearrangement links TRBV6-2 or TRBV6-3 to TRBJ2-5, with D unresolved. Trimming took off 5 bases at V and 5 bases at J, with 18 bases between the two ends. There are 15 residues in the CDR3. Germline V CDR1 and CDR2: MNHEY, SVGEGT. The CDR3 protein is CASSRFTTPGETQYF. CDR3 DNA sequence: TGTGCCAGCAGTCGTTTTACTACGCCCGGGGAGACCCAGTACTTC.